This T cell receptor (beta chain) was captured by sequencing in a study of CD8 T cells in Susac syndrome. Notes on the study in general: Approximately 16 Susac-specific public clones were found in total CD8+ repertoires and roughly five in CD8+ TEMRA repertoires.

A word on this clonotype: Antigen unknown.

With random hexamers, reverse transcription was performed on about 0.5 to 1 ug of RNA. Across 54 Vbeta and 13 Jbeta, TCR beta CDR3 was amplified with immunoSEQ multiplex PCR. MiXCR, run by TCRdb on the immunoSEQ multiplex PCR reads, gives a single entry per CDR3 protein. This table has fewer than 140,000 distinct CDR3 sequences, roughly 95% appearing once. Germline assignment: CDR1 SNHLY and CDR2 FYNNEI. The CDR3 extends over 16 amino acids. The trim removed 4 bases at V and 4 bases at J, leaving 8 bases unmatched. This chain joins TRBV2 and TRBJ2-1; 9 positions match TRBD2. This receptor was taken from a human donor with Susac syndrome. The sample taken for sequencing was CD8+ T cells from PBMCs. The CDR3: CASSGGKLAGYNEQFF. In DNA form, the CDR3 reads TGTGCCAGCAGTGGGGGGAAGCTAGCGGGGTACAATGAGCAGTTCTTC.